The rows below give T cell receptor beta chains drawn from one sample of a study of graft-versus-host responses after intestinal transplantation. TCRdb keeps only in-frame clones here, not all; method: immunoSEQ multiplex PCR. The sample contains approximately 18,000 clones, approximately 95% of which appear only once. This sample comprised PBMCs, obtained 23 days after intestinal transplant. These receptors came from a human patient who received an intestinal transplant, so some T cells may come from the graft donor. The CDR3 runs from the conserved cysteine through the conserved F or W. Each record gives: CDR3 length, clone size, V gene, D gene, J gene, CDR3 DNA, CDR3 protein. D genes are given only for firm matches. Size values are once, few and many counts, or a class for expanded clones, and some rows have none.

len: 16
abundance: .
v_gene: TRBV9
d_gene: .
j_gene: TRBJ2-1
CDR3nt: TGTGCCAGCAGCGTATTTGCGGACCTCTCCTACAATGAGCAGTTCTTC
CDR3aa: CASSVFADLSYNEQFF

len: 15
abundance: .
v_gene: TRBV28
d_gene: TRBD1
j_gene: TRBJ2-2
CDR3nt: TGTGCCAGCTTCTCGAGGGGACAGGGTCTCGGGGAGCTGTTTTTT
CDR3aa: CASFSRGQGLGELFF

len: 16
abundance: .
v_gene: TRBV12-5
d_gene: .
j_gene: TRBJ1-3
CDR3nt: TGTGCTAGTGGCGGCTCAGGCCTTAGCTCTGGAAACACCATATATTTT
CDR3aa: CASGGSGLSSGNTIYF

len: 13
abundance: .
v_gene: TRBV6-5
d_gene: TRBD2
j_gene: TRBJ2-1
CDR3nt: TGTGCCAGCAGTCGGACTAGCAGCAATGAGCAGTTCTTC
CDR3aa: CASSRTSSNEQFF

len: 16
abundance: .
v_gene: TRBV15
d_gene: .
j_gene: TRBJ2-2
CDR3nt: TGTGCCACCAGCAGAGTGGGGCTAGGGGCTACCGGGGAGCTGTTTTTT
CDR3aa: CATSRVGLGATGELFF

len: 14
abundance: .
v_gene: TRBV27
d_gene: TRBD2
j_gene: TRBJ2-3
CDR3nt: TGTGCCAGCAGTCCCGGACTAGTTGGAGATACGCAGTATTTT
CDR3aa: CASSPGLVGDTQYF

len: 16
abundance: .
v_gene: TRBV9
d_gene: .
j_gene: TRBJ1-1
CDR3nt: TGTGCCAGCAGCGTGGGGCTTGTAGAGGGAGGTACTGAAGCTTTCTTT
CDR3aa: CASSVGLVEGGTEAFF

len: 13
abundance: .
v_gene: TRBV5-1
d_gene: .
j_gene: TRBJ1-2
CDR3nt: TGCGCCAGCAGCTCGACAGAGAACTATGGCTACACCTTC
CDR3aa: CASSSTENYGYTF

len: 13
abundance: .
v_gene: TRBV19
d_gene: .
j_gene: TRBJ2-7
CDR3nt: TGTGCCAGTAGACAGGGTGGAAGCTACGAGCAGTACTTC
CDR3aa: CASRQGGSYEQYF

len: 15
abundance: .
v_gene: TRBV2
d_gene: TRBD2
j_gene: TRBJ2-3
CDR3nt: TGTGCCAGCAGTTTTAGCGGGAGTTGGACAGATACGCAGTATTTT
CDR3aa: CASSFSGSWTDTQYF

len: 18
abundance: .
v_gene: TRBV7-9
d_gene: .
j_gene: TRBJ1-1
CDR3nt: TGTGCCAGCAGCTTTAGACGCCTTTTCAGGGCTTCGAACACTGAAGCTTTCTTT
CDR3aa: CASSFRRLFRASNTEAFF

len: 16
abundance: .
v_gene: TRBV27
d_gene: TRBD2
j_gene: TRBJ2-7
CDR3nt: TGTGCCAGCAGTTACCTAGCGGGAGAGGGGTACTACGAGCAGTACTTC
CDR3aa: CASSYLAGEGYYEQYF

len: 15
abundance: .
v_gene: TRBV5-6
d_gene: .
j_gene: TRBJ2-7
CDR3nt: TGTGCCAGCAGCCCTCCCGGGGGCAGGGCGAATGAGCAGTACTTC
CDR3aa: CASSPPGGRANEQYF

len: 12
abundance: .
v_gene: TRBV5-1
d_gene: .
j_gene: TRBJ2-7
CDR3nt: TGCGCCAGCAGGACACCGCCTGGCGAGCAGTACTTC
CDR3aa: CASRTPPGEQYF

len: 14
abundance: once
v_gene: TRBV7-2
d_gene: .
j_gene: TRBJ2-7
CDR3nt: TGTGCCAGCAGCACCCCATTAAGCCTCTACGAGCAGTACTTC
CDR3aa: CASSTPLSLYEQYF

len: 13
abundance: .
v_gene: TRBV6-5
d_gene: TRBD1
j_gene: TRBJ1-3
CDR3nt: TGTGCCAGCAGGCTGGACAGGGGAAACACCATATATTTT
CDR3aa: CASRLDRGNTIYF

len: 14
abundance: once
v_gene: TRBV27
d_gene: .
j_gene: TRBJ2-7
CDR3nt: TGTGCCAGCAGTTTATCGGGGGACTCGTACGAGCAGTACTTC
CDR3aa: CASSLSGDSYEQYF

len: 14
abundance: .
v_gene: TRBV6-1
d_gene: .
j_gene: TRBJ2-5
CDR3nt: TGTGCCAGCACCGCCCGAGAGGGGGAGGAGACCCAGTACTTC
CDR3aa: CASTAREGEETQYF

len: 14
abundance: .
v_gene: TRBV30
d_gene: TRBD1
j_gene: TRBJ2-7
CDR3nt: TGTGCCTGGAGTGGGGACAGACCTTTCTACGAGCAGTACTTC
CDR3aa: CAWSGDRPFYEQYF

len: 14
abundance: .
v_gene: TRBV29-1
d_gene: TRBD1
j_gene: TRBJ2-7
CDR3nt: TGCAGCGTCAGGACAGGGGAGGGCTCCTACGAGCAGTACTTC
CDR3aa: CSVRTGEGSYEQYF

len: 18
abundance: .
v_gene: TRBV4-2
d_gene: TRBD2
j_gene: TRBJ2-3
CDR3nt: TGTGCCAGCAGCCAAGAGGGACTAGCCGCTACTAGCACAGATACGCAGTATTTT
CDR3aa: CASSQEGLAATSTDTQYF

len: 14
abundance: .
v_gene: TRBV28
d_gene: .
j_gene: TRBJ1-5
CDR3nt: TGTGCCAGCAGGGTGCGGGGGGAAGATCAGCCCCAGCATTTT
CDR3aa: CASRVRGEDQPQHF

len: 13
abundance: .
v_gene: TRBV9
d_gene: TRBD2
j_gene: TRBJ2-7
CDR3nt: TGTGCCAGCAGCGTGGGGACTAGCTACGAGCAGTACTTC
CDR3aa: CASSVGTSYEQYF

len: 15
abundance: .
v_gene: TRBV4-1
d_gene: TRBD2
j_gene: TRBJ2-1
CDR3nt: TGCGCCAGCAGCCGTCTAGCGGGGCATTACAATGAGCAGTTCTTC
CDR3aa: CASSRLAGHYNEQFF

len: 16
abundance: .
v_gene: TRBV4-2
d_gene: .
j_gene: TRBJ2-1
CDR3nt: TGTGCCAGCAGCCAAGATGGAAGGACAGCTTACAATGAGCAGTTCTTC
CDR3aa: CASSQDGRTAYNEQFF

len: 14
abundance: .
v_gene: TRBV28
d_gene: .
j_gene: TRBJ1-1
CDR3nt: TGTGCCAGCAGTTCCCTTCTATCGGGCACTGAAGCTTTCTTT
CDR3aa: CASSSLLSGTEAFF

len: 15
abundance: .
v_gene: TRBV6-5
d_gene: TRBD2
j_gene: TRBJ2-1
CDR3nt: TGTGCCAGCAGATGGCTAGCGGGGGGAAACAATGAGCAGTTCTTC
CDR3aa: CASRWLAGGNNEQFF

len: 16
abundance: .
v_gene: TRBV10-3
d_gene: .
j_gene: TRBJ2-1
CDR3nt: TGTGCCATCAGTGAGTCTGGACGGGAAAGGTACAATGAGCAGTTCTTC
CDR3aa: CAISESGRERYNEQFF

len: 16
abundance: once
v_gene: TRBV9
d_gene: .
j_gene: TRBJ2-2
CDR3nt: TGTGCCAGCAGCGTAGGTGGAGGGTTTGGCACCGGGGAGCTGTTTTTT
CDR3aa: CASSVGGGFGTGELFF